The 20 T cell receptor beta chains presented below share a single source sample, sequenced in a study of cytomegalovirus exposure and HLA in healthy donors. Sequenced by immunoSEQ multiplex PCR; TCRdb stores in-frame clones only, minus some. The data show 57,000 or so clones, with roughly 94% seen just once and around 2.3% held by the top ten. The sequenced sample consisted of PBMCs. These receptor sequences come from a man aged 18 to 30 in good health and CMV-seronegative.

This chain connects TRBV30 to TRBJ1-1, with D possibly being TRBD1 (5 bases). Trimming left V 0 bases short and J 1 base short, with 9 bases between. Germline CDR1 GTSNPN, CDR2 SVGIG (reference sequence). There are 14 residues in the CDR3. The CDR3 region is CAWSVGGWNTEAFF. In DNA, the CDR3 is TGTGCCTGGAGTGTCGGGGGTTGGAACACTGAAGCTTTCTTT.

Regarding this clone: Other DNA sequences from this sample encode an identical CDR3 as well. The chain carries TRBV2 and TRBJ1-5; TRBD1 is a possible D gene (5 bases). The V end lost 3 bases, the J end lost 1 base, and 7 bases lay between the germline ends. Germline values: CDR1 SNHLY, CDR2 FYNNEI. The CDR3 runs 14 residues. CDR3 in amino acids: CASSDRGSNQPQHF. The CDR3 DNA follows: TGTGCCAGCAGTGATCGGGGGAGCAATCAGCCCCAGCATTTT.

The chain carries TRBV11-1 and TRBJ2-2; TRBD1 is a possible D gene (5 bases). The CDR3 contains 14 residues. The V end was cut by 1 base, the J end by 4 bases, with 7 bases between. From germline, CDR1 is SGHAT and CDR2 FQDESV (reference sequence). The CDR3 loop reads CASSLGGVTGELFF. The CDR3 DNA is TGTGCCAGCAGCTTAGGGGGCGTCACCGGGGAGCTGTTTTTT.

This chain links TRBV5-4 with TRBJ2-2; perhaps TRBD2 as D (6 bases). In germline, CDR1 is SGHNT, CDR2 YYREEE (reference sequence). Deletions cut 0 bases from V and 4 bases from J, with 10 bases between. This CDR3 is 15 amino acids long. CDR3 amino acids: CASSLDGGGTGELFF. The CDR3 DNA reads as TGTGCCAGCAGCTTGGATGGGGGAGGCACCGGGGAGCTGTTTTTT. Looking up the rest from reference TRBV5-4 and TRBJ2-2 gives the full variable domain: ETGVTQSPTHLIKTRGQQVTLRCSSQSGHNTVSWYQQALGQGPQFIFQYYREEENGRGNFPPRFSGLQFPNYSSELNVNALELDDSALYLCASSLDGGGTGELFFGEGSRLTVL.

The V call is TRBV7-9, the J call TRBJ2-7; a possible D gene is TRBD2 (6 bases). The CDR3 runs to 14 residues. CDR1 is SEHNR, CDR2 FQNEAQ, per germline (reference sequence). Trimming shortened V by 4 bases and J by 3 bases, and 13 bases separated the two germline ends. CDR3 sequence reads: CASSSRDSGYEQYF. In nucleotides, the CDR3 is TGTGCCAGCAGCTCCCGTGATAGCGGCTACGAGCAGTACTTC.

The chain carries TRBV5-1 and TRBJ2-1; D is unresolved. V lost 0 bases and J lost 5, with 9 bases in between. The CDR3 totals 14 residues. Germline CDR1 reads SGHRS; CDR2 reads YFSETQ. The CDR3 here is CASSLGGPNNEQFF. CDR3 nucleotide sequence: TGCGCCAGCAGCTTGGGTGGGCCTAACAATGAGCAGTTCTTC.

The rearrangement links TRBV6-5 to TRBJ2-1, with TRBD2 identical over 13 bases. Germline CDR1 and CDR2: MNHEY and SVGAGI. With V trimmed by 2 bases and J by 6 bases, 4 bases remained unmatched. CDR3 length equals 16 residues. The CDR3 nucleotides read TGTGCCAGCAGTTACCTACTAGCGGGAGGGATCAATGAGCAGTTCTTC. Translated, it gives CASSYLLAGGINEQFF.

The J gene is TRBJ2-3, the V gene TRBV7-2; unclear D gene. The germline gives CDR1 SGHTA, CDR2 FQGNSA. V was pared by 5 bases and J by 0 bases, with 15 bases between. The CDR3 length is 16 residues. Here the CDR3 reads CASSPTVITSTDTQYF. CDR3 in DNA: TGTGCCAGCAGCCCTACGGTGATTACTAGCACAGATACGCAGTATTTT.

The chain uses TRBV30 and TRBJ2-3; D remains unclear. This CDR3 region has 12 residues. Germline V gene data show CDR1 as GTSNPN and CDR2 as SVGIG (reference sequence). Trimming removed 5 bases from V and 2 bases from J, with 8 bases in between. The CDR3 loop reads CAWLRYTDTQYF. CDR3 nucleotide sequence: TGTGCCTGGTTGAGATACACAGATACGCAGTATTTT.

The sample holds one count of this clone. The chain joins TRBV19 to TRBJ1-4; tentatively, D is TRBD1 (6 bases). V gave up 3 bases and J gave up 5 bases, with 10 bases separating them. Germline-derived CDR1 and CDR2 are LNHDA and SQIVND (reference sequence). The CDR3 spans 14 residues. The CDR3 nucleotides are TGTGCCAGTAGTATCGGACAGACAAATGAAAAACTGTTTTTT. This translates into CASSIGQTNEKLFF. The full variable domain, completed using reference TRBV19 and TRBJ1-4, is DGGITQSPKYLFRKEGQNVTLSCEQNLNHDAMYWYRQDPGQGLRLIYYSQIVNDFQKGDIAEGYSVSREKKESFPLTVTSAQKNPTAFYLCASSIGQTNEKLFFGSGTQLSVL.

This sequence joins TRBV19 and TRBJ2-1; 7 nucleotides agree with TRBD2. CDR1 is LNHDA and CDR2 is SQIVND in the germline V gene (reference sequence). V dropped 5 bases and J dropped 4; count of bases not matched to a gene: 8. The CDR3 consists of 15 residues. This chain's CDR3 is CASSPGASGYNEQFF. CDR3 DNA sequence: TGTGCCAGTAGTCCTGGGGCTAGCGGTTACAATGAGCAGTTCTTC.

The chain combines TRBV5-1 with TRBJ2-5; perhaps TRBD2 as D (6 bases). V lost 4 bases and J 2 bases, leaving 12 bases between the germline ends. The CDR3 spans 14 residues. Germline-derived CDR1 and CDR2 are SGHRS and YFSETQ. CDR3 residues: CASSRGLIQETQYF. CDR3 DNA sequence: TGCGCCAGCAGCCGGGGACTGATTCAAGAGACCCAGTACTTC.

The chain recombines TRBV18 with TRBJ1-3; tentatively, D is TRBD1 (6 bases). Trimming pared 2 bases from V and 0 bases from J, leaving 11 bases between. This CDR3 is built from 16 residues. The germline gives CDR1 KGHSH, CDR2 LQKENI. The CDR3: CASSPFEGGSGNTIYF. For the CDR3, the DNA is TGTGCCAGCTCACCATTTGAAGGGGGCTCTGGAAACACCATATATTTT.

The chain links TRBV11-3 to TRBJ2-5; D is unresolved. The CDR3 sequence is 13 residues long. Germline V lookup: CDR1 SGHNT, CDR2 YENEEA. V was trimmed by 1 base and J by 1 base, leaving 4 bases between them. This CDR3 reads CASSLVSQETQYF. The CDR3 DNA sequence: TGTGCCAGCAGCTTAGTCAGCCAAGAGACCCAGTACTTC.

CDR3: CASNTGAPYNEQFF. Written as DNA, the CDR3 is TGTGCCAGCAACACAGGTGCTCCCTACAATGAGCAGTTCTTC. The gene calls are TRBV25-1 and TRBJ2-1; a weak D match, TRBD1 (5 bases). V was trimmed by 7 bases and J by 2 bases, leaving 12 bases between them. The CDR3 consists of 14 residues. Germline CDR1 reads MGHDK; CDR2 reads SYGVNS.

This chain joins TRBV28 and TRBJ2-1, with D unresolved. Germline values: CDR1 MDHEN, CDR2 SYDVKM. The CDR3 runs 15 residues. Trimming took 2 bases from V and 0 from J, leaving 8 bases between them. In DNA form, the CDR3 reads TGTGCCAGCAGTTTAAACTCCCTCTCCTACAATGAGCAGTTCTTC. Its protein product is CASSLNSLSYNEQFF.

The chain combines TRBV5-1 with TRBJ1-5, with D uncertain. Per germline, CDR1 SGHRS and CDR2 YFSETQ. The CDR3 is 11 residues long. The germline V and J ends were trimmed by 0 bases and 9 bases, with 4 bases remaining between them. The CDR3 DNA reads TGCGCCAGCAGCTTGGGAGCGCCCCAGCATTTT. It specifies CASSLGAPQHF.

This chain links TRBV10-3 with TRBJ2-7; maybe TRBD2 (5 bases). Germline V CDR1 and CDR2: ENHRY, SYGVKD. V shed 2 bases and J shed 4 bases, with 12 bases lying between them. The CDR3 consists of 14 residues. CDR3 loop: CAISEPITSYEQYF. The CDR3 DNA reads as TGTGCCATCAGTGAGCCCATTACTAGTTACGAGCAGTACTTC.

The chain carries TRBV30 and TRBJ1-2; a weak D match, TRBD1 (6 bases). Trimming took off 4 bases at V and 3 bases at J, with 21 bases between the two ends. There are 16 residues in the CDR3. Germline values: CDR1 GTSNPN, CDR2 SVGIG (reference sequence). The CDR3 DNA follows: TGTGCCTGGATTCCCCACCTAGGGGGGGAGGACTATGGCTACACCTTC. Its translation is CAWIPHLGGEDYGYTF. Variable domain in full (rest from reference TRBV30 and TRBJ1-2): SQTIHQWPATLVQPVGSPLSLECTVEGTSNPNLYWYRQAAGRGLQLLFYSVGIGQISSEVPQNLSASRPQDRQFILSSKKLLLSDSGFYLCAWIPHLGGEDYGYTFGSGTRLTVV.

The chain couples TRBV10-3 to TRBJ2-2; the match to TRBD2 covers 9 bases. Trimming removed 5 bases from V and 3 bases from J; junction bases left unmatched: 7. Germline V gene lookup returns CDR1 ENHRY and CDR2 SYGVKD. There are 16 residues in the CDR3. CDR3 protein: CAISRDLAGDTGELFF. The CDR3 nucleotides are TGTGCCATCAGTAGGGATTTAGCGGGAGACACCGGGGAGCTGTTTTTT.